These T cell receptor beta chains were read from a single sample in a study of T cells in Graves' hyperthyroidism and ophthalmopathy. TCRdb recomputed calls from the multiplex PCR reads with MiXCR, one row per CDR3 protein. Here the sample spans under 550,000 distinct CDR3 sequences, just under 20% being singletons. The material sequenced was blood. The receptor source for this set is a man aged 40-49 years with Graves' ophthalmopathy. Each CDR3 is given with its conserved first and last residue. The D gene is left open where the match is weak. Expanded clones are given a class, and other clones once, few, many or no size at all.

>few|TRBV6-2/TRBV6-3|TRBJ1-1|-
CASRLQGGGTEAFF
TGTGCCAGCCGTCTACAGGGCGGGGGGACTGAAGCTTTCTTT
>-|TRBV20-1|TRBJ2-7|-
CSADVADSRSKGYEQYF
TGCAGTGCAGATGTAGCGGACTCCCGCAGTAAGGGTTACGAGCAGTACTTC
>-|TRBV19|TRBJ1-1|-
CASDLLKQAPNTEAFF
TGTGCCAGCGACCTGCTCAAGCAGGCTCCGAACACTGAAGCTTTCTTT
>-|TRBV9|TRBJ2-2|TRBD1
CASSSRDRGVAGELFF
TGTGCCAGCAGCTCCCGGGACAGGGGAGTTGCCGGGGAGCTGTTTTTT
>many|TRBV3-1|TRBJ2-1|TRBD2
CASSQEGLYNEQFF
TGTGCCAGCAGCCAAGAGGGACTATACAATGAGCAGTTCTTC
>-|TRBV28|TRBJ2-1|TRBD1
CASSDPGTGRHEQFF
TGTGCCAGCAGTGACCCCGGGACAGGGAGGCATGAGCAGTTCTTC
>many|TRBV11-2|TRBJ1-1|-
CASSSTDMNTEAFF
TGTGCCAGCAGCTCGACAGACATGAACACTGAAGCTTTCTTT
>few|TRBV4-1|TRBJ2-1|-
CASSQEIRGGLYNEQFF
TGCGCCAGCAGCCAAGAGATAAGGGGGGGTCTGTACAATGAGCAGTTCTTC
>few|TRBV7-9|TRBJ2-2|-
CASSLFVDTGELFF
TGTGCCAGCAGCTTATTTGTTGACACCGGGGAGCTGTTTTTT
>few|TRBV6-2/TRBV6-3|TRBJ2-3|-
CASSYSLVGGGDTDTQYF
TGTGCCAGCAGTTACTCGCTAGTGGGAGGGGGTGACACAGATACGCAGTATTTT
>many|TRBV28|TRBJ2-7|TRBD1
CASSSPGQGHEQYF
TGTGCCAGCAGTTCACCGGGACAGGGCCACGAGCAGTACTTC
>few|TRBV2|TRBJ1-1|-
CASRWGPSTEAFF
TGTGCCAGCAGGTGGGGACCCTCCACTGAAGCTTTCTTT
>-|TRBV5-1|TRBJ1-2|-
CASSLGGSLYGYTF
TGCGCCAGCAGCTTGGGGGGGAGTTTATATGGCTACACCTTC
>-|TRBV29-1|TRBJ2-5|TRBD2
CSGTGTSETQYF
TGCAGCGGAACCGGGACTAGCGAGACCCAGTACTTC
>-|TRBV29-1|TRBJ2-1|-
CSVDGSPADNEQFF
TGCAGCGTTGATGGCAGTCCCGCCGACAATGAGCAGTTCTTC
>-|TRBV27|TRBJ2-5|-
CASSTQGLQETQYF
TGTGCCAGCAGCACACAGGGATTACAAGAGACCCAGTACTTC